The 9 T cell receptor beta chains below all came from one sample that was sequenced in a study of T cells in Graves' hyperthyroidism and ophthalmopathy. The TCR beta CDR3 regions underwent amplification using RNA transcripts as the source. First-round RT-PCR with HTBI primers amplified the TCR CDR3 region. TCRdb independently ran MiXCR on the multiplex PCR reads; one entry per CDR3 protein. The sample includes approximately 590,000 distinct CDR3 sequences, approximately 14% of them seen just once. Material: blood. The receptors were sampled from a woman between 25 and 40 years old with Graves' hyperthyroidism.

A remark on this clonotype: A junction boundary mismatches the germline segment, possibly from a read error. The chain combines TRBV6-2 or TRBV6-3 with TRBJ2-1; 12 bases are shared with TRBD2. CDR3 size: 19 residues. Germline V gives CDR1 MNHEY, CDR2 SVGEGT. CDR3 protein: CAISGGLAGGPRSYNEQFF. CDR3 DNA: TGTGCCATCAGTGGCGGGCTAGCGGGAGGGCCCCGCTCCTACAATGAGCAGTTCTTC.

This chain links TRBV19 with TRBJ2-4; 14 bases are shared with TRBD2. The ends lost 4 bases at V and 10 bases at J; junction bases unmatched: 3. Looked up from germline, CDR1 is LNHDA and CDR2 is SQIVND (reference sequence). This CDR3 comprises 14 residues. CDR3 amino acids: CASSSGLAGGIQYF. In DNA, the CDR3 is TGTGCCAGTAGTAGCGGACTAGCGGGAGGAATTCAGTACTTC.

On this clonotype itself: A much larger clone lies one base from this, so it may be a read error. Since no conserved phenylalanine or tryptophan closes the CDR3, a read error is the likely cause. The chain couples TRBV5-1 to TRBJ2-1; TRBD1 might be the D (6 bases). The ends were cut back, 4 bases at V and 0 bases at J, with 11 bases in the middle. This CDR3 has 15 residues. Germline CDR1 is SGHRS and CDR2 is YFSETQ. This CDR3 reads CASSTGQSSYNEQFL. As DNA, the CDR3 is TGCGCCAGCAGCACCGGACAGAGCTCCTACAATGAGCAGTTCCTC.

The chain recombines TRBV19 with TRBJ1-5; possible D gene TRBD1, 5 bases. The germline V gene has CDR1 LNHDA and CDR2 SQIVND (reference sequence). V was trimmed by 5 bases and J by 6 bases, leaving 14 bases between them. The CDR3 covers 14 residues. CDR3 in amino acids: CASSLTGGFQPQHF. The CDR3 nucleotides are TGTGCCAGTAGTCTTACGGGGGGTTTTCAGCCCCAGCATTTT.

The sample holds many counts of this clonotype. CDR3 protein: CASSLTSGLSYEQYF. CDR3 nucleotide sequence: TGTGCCAGCAGCCTTACTAGCGGCCTCTCCTACGAGCAGTACTTC. The chain is built from TRBV12-3 or TRBV12-4 and TRBJ2-7; 8 nucleotides match TRBD2. Trimming removed 6 bases from V and 0 bases from J; junction bases left unmatched: 7. CDR3 size: 15 residues.

This clonotype was recorded many times. This sequence joins TRBV5-1 and TRBJ2-2, with D unclear. The CDR3 is 15 residues long. Trimming took 0 bases from V and 4 from J, leaving 10 bases between them. Germline CDR1 is SGHRS and CDR2 is YFSETQ. Here the CDR3 DNA reads TGCGCCAGCAGCTTGGAGGACCAATCCACCGGGGAGCTGTTTTTT. Protein product: CASSLEDQSTGELFF.

The sample holds many counts of this clonotype. The chain joins TRBV5-6 to TRBJ2-5, with 11 bases lining up with TRBD2. The ends lost 0 bases at V and 8 bases at J; junction bases unmatched: 3. Germline V gene sequence: CDR1 SGHDT, CDR2 YYEEEE. The CDR3 covers 14 residues. In DNA, the CDR3 is TGTGCCAGCAGCTTGGAGCTAGCGGGAGGTACCCAGTACTTC. This translates into CASSLELAGGTQYF.

This clonotype was detected ten times or more. This chain connects TRBV7-9 to TRBJ1-1; unclear D gene. The V and J ends lost 1 base and 11 bases respectively, with 14 bases between them. Germline V gives CDR1 SEHNR, CDR2 FQNEAQ (reference sequence). The CDR3 has 13 amino acids. The CDR3 loop is CASSLGLGGLAFF. The CDR3 DNA is TGTGCCAGCAGCTTAGGCCTTGGTGGCCTGGCTTTCTTT.

The chain is built from TRBV4-2 and TRBJ2-7; 10 bases agree with TRBD2. The germline V gene has CDR1 LGHNA and CDR2 YNFKEQ. Unmatched junction bases numbered 2, after V lost 0 bases and J lost 3 bases. The CDR3 sequence is 15 residues long. CDR3 amino acids: CASSQDGTSDYEQYF. CDR3 in DNA: TGTGCCAGCAGCCAAGATGGGACTAGCGACTACGAGCAGTACTTC.